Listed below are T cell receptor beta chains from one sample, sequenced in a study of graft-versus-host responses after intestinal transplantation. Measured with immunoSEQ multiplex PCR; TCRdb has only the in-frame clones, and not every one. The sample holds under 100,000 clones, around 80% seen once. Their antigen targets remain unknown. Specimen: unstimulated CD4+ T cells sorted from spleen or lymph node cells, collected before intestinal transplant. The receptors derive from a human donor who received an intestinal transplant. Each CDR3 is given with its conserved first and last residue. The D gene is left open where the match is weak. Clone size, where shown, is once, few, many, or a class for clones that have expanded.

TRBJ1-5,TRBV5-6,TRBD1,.,TGTGCCAGCAGCTTTGGACAGGGGAATCAGCCCCAGCATTTT,CASSFGQGNQPQHF
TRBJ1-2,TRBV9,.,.,TGTGCCAGCTTTGGGCTCACCTCCGGCGGCTACACCTTC,CASFGLTSGGYTF
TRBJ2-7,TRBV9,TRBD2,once,TGTGCCAGCAGCGTTGCTAGCGGGGGCTCCTACGAGCAGTACTTC,CASSVASGGSYEQYF
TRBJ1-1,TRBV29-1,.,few,TGCAGCGGACAACAGGGACCGCCGAACACTGAAGCTTTCTTT,CSGQQGPPNTEAFF
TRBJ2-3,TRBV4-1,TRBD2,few,TGCGCCAGCAGCCCTGGGGAGGGGAGAACAGATACGCAGTATTTT,CASSPGEGRTDTQYF
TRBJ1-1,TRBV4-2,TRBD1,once,TGTGCCAGCAGACAAACAGGGGTGGCAGCTTTCTTT,CASRQTGVAAFF
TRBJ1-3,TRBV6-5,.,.,TGTGCCAGCAGGGGCCTCTCTGGAAACACCATATATTTT,CASRGLSGNTIYF
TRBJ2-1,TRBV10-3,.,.,TGTGCCATCAGTCTAGCCGGAGGCAATGAGCAGTTCTTC,CAISLAGGNEQFF
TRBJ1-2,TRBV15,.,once,TGTGCCACCAGCTCGAGGGTATCAGTTGGCTACACCTTC,CATSSRVSVGYTF
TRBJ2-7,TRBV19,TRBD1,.,TGTGCCCCGCCGGGACAGGGGATCTACGAGCAGTACTTC,CAPPGQGIYEQYF
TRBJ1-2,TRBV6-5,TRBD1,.,TGTGCCAGCTGGACAGGGGGAGGTGGCTACACCTTC,CASWTGGGGYTF
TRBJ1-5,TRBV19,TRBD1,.,TGTGCCAGTAGAGGGACAGCTAGGGATCAGCCCCAGCATTTT,CASRGTARDQPQHF
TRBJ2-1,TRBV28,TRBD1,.,TGTGCCAGCAGTTTAAATGACAGGGGGGGGTTCTTC,CASSLNDRGGFF
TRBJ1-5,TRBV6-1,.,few,TGTGCCATCAGTGAGTCGAAGCCAGGGAAGCGCAATCAGCCCCAGCATTTT,CAISESKPGKRNQPQHF
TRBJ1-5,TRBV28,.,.,TGTGCCAGCACACCCCAGGGCCGCAATCAGCCCCAGCATTTT,CASTPQGRNQPQHF
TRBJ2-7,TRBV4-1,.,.,TGCGCCAGCAGCCAAGATCTGGCAGGGGTCGAGCAGTACTTC,CASSQDLAGVEQYF
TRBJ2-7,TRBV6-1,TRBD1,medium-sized,TGTGCCAGCAGTGTGGGGGCAGGGGGCTGGGAGCAGTACTTC,CASSVGAGGWEQYF
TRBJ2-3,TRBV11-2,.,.,TGTGCCAGCGGCAAAAGACGGGGAGCTAGCACAGATACGCAGTATTTT,CASGKRRGASTDTQYF
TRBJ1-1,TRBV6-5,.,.,TGTGCCAGCAGTTATCGATCCCCTGGATCGGGCACTGAAGCTTTCTTT,CASSYRSPGSGTEAFF
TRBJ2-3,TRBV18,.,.,TGTGCCAGCTCACCCGACGTCAGGACAGATACGCAGTATTTT,CASSPDVRTDTQYF
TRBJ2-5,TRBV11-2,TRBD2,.,TGTGCCTCCGTGGGGGGGGAGACCCAGTACTTC,CASVGGETQYF
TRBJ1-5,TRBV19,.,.,TGTGCCAGTAGTATGTCCAGGGCGAAAAATCAGCCCCAGCATTTT,CASSMSRAKNQPQHF
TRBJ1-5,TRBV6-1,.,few,TGTGCCAGCAGACAGGGAAATCAGCCCCAGCATTTT,CASRQGNQPQHF
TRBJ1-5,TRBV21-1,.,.,TGTGCCAGCAGCAAAGAGGAGCCCAGGGTTCAGCCCCAGCATTTT,CASSKEEPRVQPQHF
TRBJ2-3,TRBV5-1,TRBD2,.,TGCGCCAGCAGCTTGGGATCCTCTCTAGCGGGAGCGATGACAGATACGCAGTATTTT,CASSLGSSLAGAMTDTQYF
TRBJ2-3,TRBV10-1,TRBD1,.,TGCGCCAGCAGTGACGGGACAGTCGATGATACGCAGTATTTT,CASSDGTVDDTQYF
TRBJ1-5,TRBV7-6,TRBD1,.,TGTGCCAGCAGCCCAGGCACGAGGGGGCCCCGCCATCAGCCCCAGCATTTT,CASSPGTRGPRHQPQHF
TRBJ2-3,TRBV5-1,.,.,TGCGCCAGCAGCTTCGGACAAAATACGCAGTATTTT,CASSFGQNTQYF
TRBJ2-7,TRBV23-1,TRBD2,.,TGCGCCCGAGGACTAGCGGGTAACGAGCAGTACTTC,CARGLAGNEQYF
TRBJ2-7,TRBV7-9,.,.,TGTGCCAGCAGCCCATCACAGAGCTCCTACGAGCAGTACTTC,CASSPSQSSYEQYF
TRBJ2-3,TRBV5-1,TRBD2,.,TGCGCCAGCAGACTGGGCGGGGGATCGTTTAGCACAGATACGCAGTATTTT,CASRLGGGSFSTDTQYF
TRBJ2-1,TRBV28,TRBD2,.,TGTGCCAGCAGCCAACAAGGACTAGCGGGAGGACCGCCCCAGTTCTTC,CASSQQGLAGGPPQFF
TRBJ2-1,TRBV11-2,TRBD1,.,TGTGCCAGCAGCCGACGAGGGGACAGCTCCTACAATGAGCAGTTCTTC,CASSRRGDSSYNEQFF
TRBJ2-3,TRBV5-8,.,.,TGTGCCAGCAGCTTGGGAGGGATGGTCGCAGATACGCAGTATTTT,CASSLGGMVADTQYF
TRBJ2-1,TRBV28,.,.,TGTGCCAGCAGGGGACAAAACAATGAGCAGTTCTTC,CASRGQNNEQFF
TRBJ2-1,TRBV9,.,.,TGTGCCAGCAGCGATTCCTCGAGCTACGGTGAGCAGTTCTTC,CASSDSSSYGEQFF
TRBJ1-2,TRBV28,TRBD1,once,TGTGCCAGCAGTCCCCCCGGTGGCAGGGGGTTCTATGGCTACACCTTC,CASSPPGGRGFYGYTF
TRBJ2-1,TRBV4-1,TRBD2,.,TGCGCCAGCAGCCTATTAGTCGTAGGACTAGCCTACAATGAGCAGTTCTTC,CASSLLVVGLAYNEQFF
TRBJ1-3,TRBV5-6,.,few,TGTGCCAGCAGCTTGCGCACTAGCTCTGGAAACACCATATATTTT,CASSLRTSSGNTIYF
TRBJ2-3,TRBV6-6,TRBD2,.,TGTGCCAGCAGTCGTCTGGGGGGGTCTGGGACAGATACGCAGTATTTT,CASSRLGGSGTDTQYF
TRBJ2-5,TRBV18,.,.,TGTGCCAGCTCACCATTGGCGTATGCCGGGGATGGCCAAGAGACCCAGTACTTC,CASSPLAYAGDGQETQYF
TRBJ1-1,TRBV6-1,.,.,TGTGCCAGCCGTCAGGTGAGCACTGAAGCTTTCTTT,CASRQVSTEAFF
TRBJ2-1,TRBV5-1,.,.,TGCGCCAGCAGCTTTGGGAGGACCAACAATGAGCAGTTCTTC,CASSFGRTNNEQFF
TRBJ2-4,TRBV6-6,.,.,TGTGCCAGCAGCCTTAAGGACAGAAACAAAAACGGAATTCAGTACTTC,CASSLKDRNKNGIQYF
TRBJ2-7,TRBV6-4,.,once,TGTGCAAACAGGGTTGGCTACGAGCAGTACTTC,CANRVGYEQYF